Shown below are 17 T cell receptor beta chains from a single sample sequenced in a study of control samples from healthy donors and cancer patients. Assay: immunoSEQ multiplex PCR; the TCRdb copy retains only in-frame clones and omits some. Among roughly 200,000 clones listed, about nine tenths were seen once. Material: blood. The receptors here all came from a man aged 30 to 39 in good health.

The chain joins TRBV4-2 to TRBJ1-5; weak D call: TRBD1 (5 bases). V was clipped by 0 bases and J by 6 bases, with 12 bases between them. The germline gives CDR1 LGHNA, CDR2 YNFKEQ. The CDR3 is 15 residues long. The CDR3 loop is CASSQDPGALQPQHF. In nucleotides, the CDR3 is TGTGCCAGCAGCCAAGACCCCGGGGCTCTTCAGCCCCAGCATTTT.

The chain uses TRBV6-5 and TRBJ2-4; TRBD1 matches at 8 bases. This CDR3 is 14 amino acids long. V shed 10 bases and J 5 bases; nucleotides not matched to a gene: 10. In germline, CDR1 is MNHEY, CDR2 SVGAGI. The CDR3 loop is CATAVPGQENIQYF. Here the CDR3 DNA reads TGTGCCACCGCGGTTCCGGGACAGGAAAACATTCAGTACTTC.

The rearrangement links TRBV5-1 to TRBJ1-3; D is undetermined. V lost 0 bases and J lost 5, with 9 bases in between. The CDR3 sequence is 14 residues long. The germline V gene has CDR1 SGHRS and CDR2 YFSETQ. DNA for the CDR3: TGCGCCAGCAGCTTGGTCCCCAGACGAAACACCATATATTTT. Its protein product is CASSLVPRRNTIYF. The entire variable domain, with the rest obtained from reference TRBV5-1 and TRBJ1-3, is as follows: KAGVTQTPRYLIKTRGQQVTLSCSPISGHRSVSWYQQTPGQGLQFLFEYFSETQRNKGNFPGRFSGRQFSNSRSEMNVSTLELGDSALYLCASSLVPRRNTIYFGEGSWLTVV.

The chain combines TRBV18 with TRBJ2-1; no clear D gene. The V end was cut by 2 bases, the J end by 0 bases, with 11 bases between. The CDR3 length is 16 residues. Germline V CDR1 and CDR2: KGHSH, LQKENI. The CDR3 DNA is TGTGCCAGCTCACCAAGTTTACAGAGCTCCTACAATGAGCAGTTCTTC. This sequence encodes CASSPSLQSSYNEQFF.

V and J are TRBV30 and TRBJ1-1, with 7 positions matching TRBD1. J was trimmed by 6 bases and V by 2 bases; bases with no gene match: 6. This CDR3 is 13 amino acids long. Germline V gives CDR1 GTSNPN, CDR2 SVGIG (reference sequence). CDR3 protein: CAWSTRQGSEAFF. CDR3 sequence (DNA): TGTGCCTGGAGTACCCGACAGGGATCTGAAGCTTTCTTT.

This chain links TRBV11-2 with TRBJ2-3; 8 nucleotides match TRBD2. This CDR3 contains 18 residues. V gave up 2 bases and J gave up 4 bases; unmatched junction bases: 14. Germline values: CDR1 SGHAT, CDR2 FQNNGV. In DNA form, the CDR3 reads TGTGCCAGCAGCTTAAGGATTCGAGAGCGGGGGATTTCAGATACGCAGTATTTT. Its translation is CASSLRIRERGISDTQYF.

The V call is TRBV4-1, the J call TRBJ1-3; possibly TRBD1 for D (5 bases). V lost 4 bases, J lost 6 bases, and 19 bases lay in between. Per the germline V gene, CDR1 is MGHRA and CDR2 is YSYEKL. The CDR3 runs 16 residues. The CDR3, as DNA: TGCGCCAGCAGCCGTAAGAGCAGGGATTGGGAAAACACCATATATTTT. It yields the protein CASSRKSRDWENTIYF.

CDR3 protein: CASSLMGEGTEAFF. As DNA, the CDR3 is TGTGCCAGCAGCTTGATGGGGGAGGGCACTGAAGCTTTCTTT. The J gene is TRBJ1-1, the V gene TRBV5-5, with D perhaps matching TRBD1 (5 bases). There are 14 residues in the CDR3. Trimming removed 1 base from V and 4 bases from J, with 11 bases in between. The V gene's germline CDR1 is SGHKS and CDR2 YYEKEE (reference sequence). The entire variable domain, with the rest obtained from reference TRBV5-5 and TRBJ1-1, is as follows: DAGVTQSPTHLIKTRGQQVTLRCSPISGHKSVSWYQQVLGQGPQFIFQYYEKEERGRGNFPDRFSARQFPNYSSELNVNALLLGDSALYLCASSLMGEGTEAFFGQGTRLTVV.

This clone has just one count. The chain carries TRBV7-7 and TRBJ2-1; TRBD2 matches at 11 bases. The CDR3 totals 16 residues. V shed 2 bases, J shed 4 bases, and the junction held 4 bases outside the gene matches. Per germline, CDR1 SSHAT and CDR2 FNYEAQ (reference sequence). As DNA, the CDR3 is TGTGCCAGCAGCTTAATGGGACTAGCGGCTTACAATGAGCAGTTCTTC. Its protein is CASSLMGLAAYNEQFF.

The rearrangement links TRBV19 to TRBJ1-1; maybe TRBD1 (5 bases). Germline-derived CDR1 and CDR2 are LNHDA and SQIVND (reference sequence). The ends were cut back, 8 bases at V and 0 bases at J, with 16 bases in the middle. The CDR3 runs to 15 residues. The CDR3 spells CASLRRQGMNTEAFF. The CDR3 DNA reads TGTGCCAGTCTTAGGAGGCAGGGAATGAACACTGAAGCTTTCTTT. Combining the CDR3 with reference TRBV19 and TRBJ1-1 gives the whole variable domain DGGITQSPKYLFRKEGQNVTLSCEQNLNHDAMYWYRQDPGQGLRLIYYSQIVNDFQKGDIAEGYSVSREKKESFPLTVTSAQKNPTAFYLCASLRRQGMNTEAFFGQGTRLTVV.

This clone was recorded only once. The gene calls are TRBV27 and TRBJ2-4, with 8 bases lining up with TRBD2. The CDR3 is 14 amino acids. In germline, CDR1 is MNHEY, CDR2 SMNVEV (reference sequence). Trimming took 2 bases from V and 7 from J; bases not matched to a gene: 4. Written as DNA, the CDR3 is TGTGCCAGCAGTTTAGCGGGACTAGGGAACATTCAGTACTTC. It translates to CASSLAGLGNIQYF.

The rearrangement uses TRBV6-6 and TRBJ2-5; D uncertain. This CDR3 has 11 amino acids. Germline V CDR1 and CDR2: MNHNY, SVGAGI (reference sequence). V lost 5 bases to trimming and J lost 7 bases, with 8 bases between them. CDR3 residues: CASSPQTTQYF. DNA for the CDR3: TGTGCCAGCAGTCCCCAGACGACCCAGTACTTC.

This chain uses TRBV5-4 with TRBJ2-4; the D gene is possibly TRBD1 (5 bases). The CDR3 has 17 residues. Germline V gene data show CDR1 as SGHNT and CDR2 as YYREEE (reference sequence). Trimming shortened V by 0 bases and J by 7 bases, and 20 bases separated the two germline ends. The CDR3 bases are TGTGCCAGCAGCTTGGCCAGCAGGGAACGAGTTGGGAACATTCAGTACTTC. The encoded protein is CASSLASRERVGNIQYF. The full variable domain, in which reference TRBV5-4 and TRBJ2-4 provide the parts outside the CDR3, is ETGVTQSPTHLIKTRGQQVTLRCSSQSGHNTVSWYQQALGQGPQFIFQYYREEENGRGNFPPRFSGLQFPNYSSELNVNALELDDSALYLCASSLASRERVGNIQYFGAGTRLSVL.

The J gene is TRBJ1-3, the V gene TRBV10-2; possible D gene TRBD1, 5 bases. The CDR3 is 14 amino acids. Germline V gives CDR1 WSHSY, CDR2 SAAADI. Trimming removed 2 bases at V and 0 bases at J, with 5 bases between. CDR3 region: CASSEQGSGNTIYF. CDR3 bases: TGCGCCAGCAGTGAGCAGGGCTCTGGAAACACCATATATTTT.

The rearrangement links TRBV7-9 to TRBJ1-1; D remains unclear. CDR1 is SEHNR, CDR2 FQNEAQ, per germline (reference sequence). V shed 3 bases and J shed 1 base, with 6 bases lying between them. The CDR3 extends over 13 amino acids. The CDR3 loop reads CASSLERNTEAFF. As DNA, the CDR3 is TGTGCCAGCAGCTTGGAGAGGAACACTGAAGCTTTCTTT.

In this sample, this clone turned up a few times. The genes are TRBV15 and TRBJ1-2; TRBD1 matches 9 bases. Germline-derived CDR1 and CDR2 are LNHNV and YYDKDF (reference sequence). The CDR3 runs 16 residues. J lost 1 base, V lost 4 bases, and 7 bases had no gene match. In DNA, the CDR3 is TGTGCCACCAGCATCTCCGGGACAGGGAGTAACTATGGCTACACCTTC. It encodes CATSISGTGSNYGYTF.

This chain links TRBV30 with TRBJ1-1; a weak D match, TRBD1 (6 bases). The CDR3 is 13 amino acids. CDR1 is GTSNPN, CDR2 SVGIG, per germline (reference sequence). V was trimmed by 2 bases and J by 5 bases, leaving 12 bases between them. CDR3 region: CAWSTGKDTEAFF. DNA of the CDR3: TGTGCCTGGAGTACAGGGAAAGATACTGAAGCTTTCTTT.